This T cell receptor (beta chain) appears in the sequencing data of a study of blood T cell repertoires in COVID-19. As handled by the study authors: Amplification of reference gene primers was used by the study to estimate nucleated cell counts. The repertoire was sequenced with immunoSEQ multiplex PCR; TCRdb's copy has only in-frame clones and lacks some. The D gene and trimming were derived from the DNA, and the V and J assignments and clone size from that table. Among some 89,000 clones, 65% to 85% were seen once, and the ten largest hold about 4.1%. Germline V gene sequence: CDR1 WSHSY, CDR2 SAAADI. This CDR3 contains 13 residues. The ends lost 6 bases at V and 0 bases at J; junction bases unmatched: 2.

This receptor was identified in a man aged 55 to 70 with acute or convalescent COVID-19. The chain employs TRBV10-2 and TRBJ2-7; 7 nucleotides match TRBD2. The sequenced sample consisted of peripheral blood. In nucleotides, the CDR3 is TGCGCCAGCAGGGGGGACTACTCCTACGAGCAGTACTTC. It specifies CASRGDYSYEQYF.